Here is one TCR beta chain with its context. Which antigen it targets is not known. No per-base quality is available; no much larger clone lies one base away. Collaborating institutions collected whole blood in K2EDTA tubes following their own protocols. For TCRbeta analysis, collaborator samples were shipped as frozen whole blood, as isolated PBMCs, or as DNA extracted from either sample type. The immunoSEQ Assay, a bias-controlled multiplex PCR, was used to amplify TCRbeta CDR3 regions from genomic DNA. From the authors' description of their analysis: The number of nucleated cells in each sample was estimated by amplification of reference gene primers within the assay. To quantify the absolute abundance of each unique TCRbeta CDR3 rearrangement, sequence reads were collapsed and filtered. For each sample, productive Simpson clonality was calculated as the square root of Simpson's diversity index across productive rearrangements. Here the immuneACCESS table is served through TCRdb, limited to in-frame sequences with V and J called. Missing clones are a known gap in these copies; in checked studies unresolved V genes cover under half, and the rest lacks a known reason. The V and J calls and clone size were taken over from that table, and D and trimming were inferred from the DNA. Across this sample there are under 200,000 clones, with 80% to 90% seen only once. 3.7% of the sample is taken by the ten largest.

This sample is part of a study of blood T cell repertoires in COVID-19 (dated by TCRdb to 2019 to 2021). Regarding the research as a whole: Samples covering the acute and convalescent phases of COVID-19 were provided by collaborators in the United States, Italy and Spain. The material from the prospective study consisted of cDNA or gDNA derived from T cells, B-cell-depleted T cells, or PBMCs. Subjects who had been exposed to COVID-19, were actively infected with it, or had recovered from it provided the deeply sampled blood TCRbeta repertoires that made up the dataset. A freely available public database, intended as a resource for researchers studying the immune response to SARS-CoV-2, is where the repertoires were released. The samples were drawn from two sources: the first 160 participants of the ongoing ImmuneRACE study, and 1,200 or so subjects contributed by 6 global collaborators. Nearly every sample came with metadata listing a de-identified subject ID, COVID-19 status, age in years and sex. Where available, HLA class I and class II types were obtained from metadata supplied by the sample provider rather than from assay-based typing.

What the study reported, not specific to this receptor: The quantity of clinical and demographic metadata differed by source and by participant and was supplied without curation.

The sequence was obtained from a young man with active or convalescent COVID-19. Input material: peripheral blood.

The DNA sequence reads TGTGCCAGCAGTTCCACAGGCAGGTCCTCTAACTATGGCTACACCTTC. It encodes CASSSTGRSSNYGYTF. The V and J genes are TRBV28 and TRBJ1-2; D gene: possibly TRBD1, on 5 matching bases. CDR1 and CDR2 (MDHEN, SYDVKM) derive from the germline V gene. V is reduced by 4 bases and J by 0 bases, leaving a spacing of 15 bases between them. Including the terminal cysteine and phenylalanine, the CDR3 comprises 16 residues. CDR3 DNA is the only sequence kept; it has 48 bases, read in frame from the first base.